This is a list of T cell receptor beta chains from one sample in a study of preoperative IRX-2 immunotherapy in early breast cancer. Sequencing used immunoSEQ multiplex PCR; TCRdb keeps in-frame clones, though not all of them. The sample lists some 99,000 clones, about nine tenths occurring once. The sequenced sample was tumor tissue, obtained after IRX-2 immunotherapy. The receptors originated from a human donor with breast cancer. CDR3s include the opening cysteine and the closing phenylalanine or tryptophan. D genes are given only for firm matches. Clone sizes are given selectively: once, few, many, or a class where the clone is expanded.

TRBJ1-1	TRBV28	-	-	CASSLPITEAFF	TGTGCCAGCAGTTTGCCAATAACTGAAGCTTTCTTT
TRBJ2-2	TRBV7-1	-	-	CASSSSNTGELFF	TGTGCCAGCAGCTCCTCGAACACCGGGGAGCTGTTTTTT
TRBJ2-4	TRBV6-8	once	TRBD1	CASSPRQGYQKNIQYF	TGTGCCAGCAGTCCCCGACAGGGGTATCAGAAAAACATTCAGTACTTC
TRBJ1-1	TRBV30	once	-	CAWSEDSDYTEAFF	TGTGCCTGGAGTGAGGACAGCGACTACACTGAAGCTTTCTTT
TRBJ1-3	TRBV14	-	-	CASSPGNTIYF	TGTGCCAGCAGCCCAGGAAACACCATATATTTT
TRBJ2-7	TRBV18	-	TRBD2	CASSPSSGGAGYEQYF	TGTGCCAGCTCACCATCTAGCGGGGGGGCCGGGTACGAGCAGTACTTC
TRBJ2-1	TRBV4-1	-	-	CASSVSGTHLGGEQFF	TGCGCCAGCAGCGTATCCGGGACGCACCTCGGAGGTGAGCAGTTCTTC
TRBJ2-1	TRBV5-1	-	-	CASNPPGSSYNEQFF	TGCGCCAGCAACCCCCCCGGGAGCTCCTACAATGAGCAGTTCTTC
TRBJ1-2	TRBV5-1	-	-	CASALGTRDYGYTF	TGCGCCAGCGCGCTCGGGACGAGGGACTATGGCTACACCTTC
TRBJ1-1	TRBV6-8	-	-	CASRGAERATEAFF	TGTGCCAGCAGGGGGGCAGAGCGGGCCACTGAAGCTTTCTTT
TRBJ1-4	TRBV5-1	-	-	CASSLQGQGVGEKLFF	TGCGCCAGCAGCTTGCAGGGCCAAGGGGTCGGGGAAAAACTGTTTTTT
TRBJ1-1	TRBV11-3	-	TRBD1	CASSLDRTGQGLNTEAFF	TGTGCCAGCAGCTTGGACAGGACAGGACAGGGCCTGAACACTGAAGCTTTCTTT
TRBJ1-2	TRBV19	-	-	CASSIGAFSSYGYTF	TGTGCCAGTAGTATTGGGGCGTTTTCAAGTTATGGCTACACCTTC
TRBJ2-5	TRBV29-1	-	TRBD1	CSVDRGRETQYF	TGCAGCGTTGACAGGGGGCGAGAGACCCAGTACTTC
TRBJ2-2	TRBV5-1	-	-	CASSGVGSSNTGELFF	TGCGCCAGCAGCGGGGTAGGCAGCTCTAACACCGGGGAGCTGTTTTTT
TRBJ2-2	TRBV10-2	-	-	CASRQGYMTGELFF	TGCGCCAGTCGGCAGGGGTACATGACCGGGGAGCTGTTTTTT
TRBJ2-7	TRBV29-1	-	-	CSVSGTPYEQYF	TGCAGCGTATCCGGGACACCCTACGAGCAGTACTTC
TRBJ1-3	TRBV5-1	-	-	CASSLGGHGAGNTIYF	TGCGCCAGCAGCTTGGGGGGACACGGGGCTGGAAACACCATATATTTT
TRBJ1-5	TRBV6-8	-	-	CASSYGLNQPQHF	TGTGCCAGCAGTTATGGGTTGAATCAGCCCCAGCATTTT
TRBJ1-2	TRBV18	-	-	CASSPLLGAQDYGYTF	TGTGCCAGCTCACCCCTGTTGGGAGCCCAGGACTATGGCTACACCTTC
TRBJ1-4	TRBV10-2	-	-	CASSESTSGAGEKLFF	TGCGCCAGCAGTGAGTCGACTTCGGGGGCGGGAGAAAAACTGTTTTTT
TRBJ1-1	TRBV2	few	-	CASSTPRVARTEAFF	TGTGCCAGCAGTACCCCCCGTGTAGCTAGGACTGAAGCTTTCTTT
TRBJ1-1	TRBV2	once	-	CASSSRPNTEAFF	TGTGCCAGCAGTTCCAGGCCTAACACTGAAGCTTTCTTT
TRBJ2-6	TRBV19	-	-	CASRIKSSGANVLTF	TGTGCCAGTAGGATCAAGAGCTCTGGGGCCAACGTCCTGACTTTC
TRBJ2-3	TRBV7-8	once	TRBD2	CASTYAGADTQYF	TGTGCCAGCACCTATGCGGGAGCAGATACGCAGTATTTT
TRBJ2-7	TRBV18	-	-	CASSPGQAEEQYF	TGTGCCAGCTCACCAGGGCAGGCTGAGGAGCAGTACTTC
TRBJ1-1	TRBV12-5	-	TRBD1	CASGGQAKAEAFF	TGTGCTAGTGGCGGACAGGCGAAGGCTGAAGCTTTCTTT
TRBJ2-7	TRBV30	-	-	CAWRRSGVYEQYF	TGTGCCTGGAGAAGGTCCGGGGTGTACGAGCAGTACTTC
TRBJ2-1	TRBV5-1	-	-	CASSPRTIDNEQFF	TGCGCCAGCAGCCCTCGGACGATAGACAATGAGCAGTTCTTC
TRBJ1-5	TRBV29-1	-	-	CSVSGDNQPQHF	TGCAGCGTTTCGGGGGACAATCAGCCCCAGCATTTT
TRBJ2-1	TRBV29-1	-	-	CSVSGGFWNEQFF	TGCAGCGTTTCCGGGGGCTTTTGGAATGAGCAGTTCTTC
TRBJ1-4	TRBV19	-	-	CASTRLAGGGIVKLFF	TGTGCCAGTACCCGACTGGCAGGTGGAGGCATTGTAAAACTGTTTTTT
TRBJ1-1	TRBV5-1	few	TRBD1	CASSLDRGYTEAFF	TGCGCCAGCAGCTTGGACAGGGGTTACACTGAAGCTTTCTTT
TRBJ2-5	TRBV29-1	-	TRBD2	CSVESGRARETQYF	TGCAGCGTTGAGTCCGGGAGGGCCAGAGAGACCCAGTACTTC
TRBJ2-3	TRBV11-3	-	-	CASSLGTKNTDTQYF	TGTGCCAGCAGCTTAGGAACAAAGAATACAGATACGCAGTATTTT
TRBJ1-1	TRBV5-1	-	-	CASSLRVATNTEAFF	TGCGCCAGCAGCTTGAGAGTAGCGACGAACACTGAAGCTTTCTTT
TRBJ2-1	TRBV5-1	-	TRBD2	CASRNRISGSLGEQFF	TGCGCCAGCAGAAACCGGATTAGCGGGAGTTTAGGTGAGCAGTTCTTC
TRBJ2-1	TRBV6-4	-	TRBD2	CASSVETSRFF	TGTGCCAGCAGTGTGGAGACTAGCAGGTTCTTC